This T cell receptor (beta chain) was obtained from a study of TIL therapy for anti-PD-1-resistant metastatic lung cancer. Study-wide context: Tumors carried a median roughly 1.5 non-synonymous mutations per megabase.

This was the immunoSEQ v3 assay. Only in-frame clones appear in the TCRdb table, and some are missing; sequencing was by immunoSEQ multiplex PCR. The data show about 60,000 clones, 80% to 90% seen once. This sample's time point: pre-treatment sample, taken before nivolumab and TIL therapy. The CDR3 loop spans 14 amino acids. Germline V gives CDR1 SGHKS, CDR2 YYEKEE (reference sequence). The V gene end was trimmed by 0 bases and the J gene end by 7 bases; junction bases not matched to a gene: 5. The receptor comes from a person aged 25-80 years with non-small cell lung cancer. The rearrangement joins TRBV5-5 to TRBJ2-7; 9 bases agree with TRBD1. Sequences were derived from blood, sampled at baseline. CDR3 amino acids: CASSLAQGAEEQYF. DNA for the CDR3: TGTGCCAGCAGCTTGGCACAGGGGGCTGAGGAGCAGTACTTC.